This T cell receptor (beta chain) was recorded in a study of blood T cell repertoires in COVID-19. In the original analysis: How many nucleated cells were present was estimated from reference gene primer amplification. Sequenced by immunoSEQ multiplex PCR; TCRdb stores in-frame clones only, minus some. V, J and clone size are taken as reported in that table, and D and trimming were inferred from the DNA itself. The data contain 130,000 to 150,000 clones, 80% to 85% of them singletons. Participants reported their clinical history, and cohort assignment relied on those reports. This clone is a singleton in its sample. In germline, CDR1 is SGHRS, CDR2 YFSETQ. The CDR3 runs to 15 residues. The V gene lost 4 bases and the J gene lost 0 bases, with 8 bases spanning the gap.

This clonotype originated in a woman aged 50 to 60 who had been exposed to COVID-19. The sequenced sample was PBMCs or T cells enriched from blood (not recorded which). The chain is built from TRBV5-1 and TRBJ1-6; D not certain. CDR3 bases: TGCGCCAGCAGCCTGGATCGCTCCTATAATTCACCCCTCCACTTT. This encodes CASSLDRSYNSPLHF.